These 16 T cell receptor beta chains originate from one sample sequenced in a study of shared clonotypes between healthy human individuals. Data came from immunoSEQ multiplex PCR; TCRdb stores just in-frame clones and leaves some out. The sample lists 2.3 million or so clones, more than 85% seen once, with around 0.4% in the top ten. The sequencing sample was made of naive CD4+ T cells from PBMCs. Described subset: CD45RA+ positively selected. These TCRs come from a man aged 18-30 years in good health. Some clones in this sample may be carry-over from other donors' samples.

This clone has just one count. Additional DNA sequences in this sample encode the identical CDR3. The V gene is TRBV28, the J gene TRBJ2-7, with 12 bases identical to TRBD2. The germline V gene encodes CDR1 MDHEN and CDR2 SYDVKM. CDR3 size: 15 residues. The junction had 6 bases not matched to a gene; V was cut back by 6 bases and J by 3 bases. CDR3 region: CASSRGLAGLYEQYF. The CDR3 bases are TGTGCCAGCAGCCGAGGACTAGCGGGACTCTACGAGCAGTACTTC.

The CDR3 nucleotides are TGCGCCAGCAGCTTGGACAAGGAGAACACTGAAGCTTTCTTT. Amino acid sequence: CASSLDKENTEAFF. The V call is TRBV5-1, the J call TRBJ1-1; no reliable D call. Germline CDR1 reads SGHRS; CDR2 reads YFSETQ. V was trimmed by 0 bases and J by 1 base, leaving 7 bases between them. The CDR3 runs 14 residues.

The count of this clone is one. The DNA for the CDR3 is TGTGCCAGTACCCCCAGCGGGAAAACCTACGAGCAGTACTTC. Its protein product is CASTPSGKTYEQYF. The chain recombines TRBV19 with TRBJ2-7; 7 bases match TRBD2. The V gene end was trimmed by 7 bases and the J gene end by 2 bases; junction bases not matched to a gene: 8. Germline CDR1 LNHDA, CDR2 SQIVND (reference sequence). The CDR3 spans 14 residues.

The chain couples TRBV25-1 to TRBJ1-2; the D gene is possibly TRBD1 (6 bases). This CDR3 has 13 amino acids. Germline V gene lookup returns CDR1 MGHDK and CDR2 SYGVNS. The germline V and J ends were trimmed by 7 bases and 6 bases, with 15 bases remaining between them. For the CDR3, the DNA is TGTGCCAGCAATGGGGGCAGCCCGGATGGCTACACCTTC. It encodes CASNGGSPDGYTF.

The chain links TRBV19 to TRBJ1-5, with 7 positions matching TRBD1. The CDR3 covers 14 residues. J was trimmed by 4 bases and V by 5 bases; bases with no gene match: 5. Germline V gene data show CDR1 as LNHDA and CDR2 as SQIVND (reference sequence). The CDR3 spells CASSPLQGNQPQHF. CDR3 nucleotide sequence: TGTGCCAGTAGTCCATTACAGGGGAATCAGCCCCAGCATTTT.

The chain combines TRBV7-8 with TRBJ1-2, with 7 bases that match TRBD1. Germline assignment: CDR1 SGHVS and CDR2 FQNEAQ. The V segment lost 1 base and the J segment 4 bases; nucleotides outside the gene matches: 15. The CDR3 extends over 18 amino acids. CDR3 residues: CASSLDQSTGIKFYGYTF. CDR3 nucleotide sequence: TGTGCCAGCAGCTTAGATCAATCGACAGGGATCAAATTCTATGGCTACACCTTC.

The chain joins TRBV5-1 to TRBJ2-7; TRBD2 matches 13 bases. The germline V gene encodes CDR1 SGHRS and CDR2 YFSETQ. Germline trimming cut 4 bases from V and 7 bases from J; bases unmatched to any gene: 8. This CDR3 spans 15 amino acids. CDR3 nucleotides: TGCGCCAGCAGCCTCTCGACACTAGCGGGAGGGGAGCAGTACTTC. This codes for CASSLSTLAGGEQYF.

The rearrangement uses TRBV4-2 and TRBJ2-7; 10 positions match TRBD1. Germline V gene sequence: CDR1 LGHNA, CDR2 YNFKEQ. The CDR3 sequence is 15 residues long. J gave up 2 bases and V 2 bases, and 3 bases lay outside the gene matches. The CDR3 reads CASSQLGQGAYEQYF. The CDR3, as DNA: TGTGCCAGCAGCCAACTCGGACAGGGGGCCTACGAGCAGTACTTC.

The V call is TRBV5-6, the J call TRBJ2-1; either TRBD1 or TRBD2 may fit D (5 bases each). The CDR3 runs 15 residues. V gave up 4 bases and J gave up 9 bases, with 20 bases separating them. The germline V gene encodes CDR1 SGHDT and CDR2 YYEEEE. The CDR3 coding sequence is TGTGCCAGCAGCCGACCCAAGGGGACGTCGGGTGAGCAGTTCTTC. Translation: CASSRPKGTSGEQFF.

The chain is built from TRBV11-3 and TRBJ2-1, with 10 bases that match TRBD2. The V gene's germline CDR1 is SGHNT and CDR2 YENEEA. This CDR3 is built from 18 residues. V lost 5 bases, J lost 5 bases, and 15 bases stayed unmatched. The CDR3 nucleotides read TGTGCCAGCAGCCCAACGGGTTATGGACTAGCGGATAACAATGAGCAGTTCTTC. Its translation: CASSPTGYGLADNNEQFF. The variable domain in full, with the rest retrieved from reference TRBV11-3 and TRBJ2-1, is EAGVVQSPRYKIIEKKQPVAFWCNPISGHNTLYWYLQNLGQGPELLIRYENEEAVDDSQLPKDRFSAERLKGVDSTLKIQPAELGDSAVYLCASSPTGYGLADNNEQFFGPGTRLTVL.

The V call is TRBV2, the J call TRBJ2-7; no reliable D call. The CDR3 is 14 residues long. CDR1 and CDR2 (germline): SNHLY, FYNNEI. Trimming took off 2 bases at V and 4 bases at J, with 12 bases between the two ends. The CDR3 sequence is CASSEKGVTYEQYF. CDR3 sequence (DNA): TGTGCCAGCAGTGAAAAGGGCGTCACATACGAGCAGTACTTC.

The DNA for the CDR3 is TGTGCCAGCAGTTACCCGGGACAGGGGGATTTCGGAGCTTTCTTT. This encodes CASSYPGQGDFGAFF. The gene calls are TRBV6-6 and TRBJ1-1, with 11 bases identical to TRBD1. From germline, CDR1 is MNHNY and CDR2 SVGAGI (reference sequence). CDR3 length: 15 amino acids. After removal of 2 bases from V and 10 bases from J, the junction contained 9 bases not matched to a gene.

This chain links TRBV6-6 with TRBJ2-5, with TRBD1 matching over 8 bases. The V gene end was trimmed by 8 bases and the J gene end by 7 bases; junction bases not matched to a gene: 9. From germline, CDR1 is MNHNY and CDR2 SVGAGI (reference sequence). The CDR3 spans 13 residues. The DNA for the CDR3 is TGTGCCAGCGTCGTGGGACAGGAAAGGACCCAGTACTTC. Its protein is CASVVGQERTQYF.

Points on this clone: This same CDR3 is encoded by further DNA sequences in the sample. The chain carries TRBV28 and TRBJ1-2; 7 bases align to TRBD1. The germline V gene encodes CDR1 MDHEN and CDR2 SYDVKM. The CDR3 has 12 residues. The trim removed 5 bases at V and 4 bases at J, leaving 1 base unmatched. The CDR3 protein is CASSRQGYGYTF. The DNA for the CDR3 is TGTGCCAGCAGTAGACAGGGCTATGGCTACACCTTC.

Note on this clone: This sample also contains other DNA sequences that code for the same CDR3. CDR3: CASSPRRSTDTQYF. DNA of the CDR3: TGTGCCAGCAGCCCCAGGCGAAGCACAGATACGCAGTATTTT. J is TRBJ2-3 and V is TRBV7-9, with D uncertain. The germline V gene has CDR1 SEHNR and CDR2 FQNEAQ (reference sequence). The CDR3 contains 14 residues. The V and J ends lost 5 bases and 0 bases respectively, with 9 bases between them.

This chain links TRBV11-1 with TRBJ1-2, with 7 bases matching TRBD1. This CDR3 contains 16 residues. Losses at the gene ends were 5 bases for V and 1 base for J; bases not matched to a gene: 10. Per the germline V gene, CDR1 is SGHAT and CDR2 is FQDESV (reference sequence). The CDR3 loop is CASSLSGGGLNYGYTF. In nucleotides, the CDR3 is TGTGCCAGCAGCCTTTCCGGAGGGGGCCTTAACTATGGCTACACCTTC.